These T cell receptor beta chains were read from a single sample in a study of T cells in Graves' hyperthyroidism and ophthalmopathy. A single record per CDR3 protein comes from TCRdb applying MiXCR to the multiplex PCR reads. The sample holds hundreds of thousands of distinct CDR3 sequences, more than 45% seen once. Input material: peripheral blood or thyroid tissue (not recorded which). The receptors here all came from a woman between 18 and 29 years old with Graves' hyperthyroidism. The CDR3 runs from the conserved cysteine through the conserved F or W. A D gene is named only where the DNA matches it firmly. Clone size appears in some rows only: once, few, many, or a class for an expanded clone.

j_call | d_call | v_call | clone_size | cdr3_nt | cdr3_aa
TRBJ2-2 | . | TRBV7-2 | . | TGTGCCAGCAGCTTACGAGGCGGAGCGAACACCGGGGAGCTGTTTTTT | CASSLRGGANTGELFF
TRBJ2-5 | TRBD2 | TRBV7-2 | many | TGTGCCAGCAGCCTACTGGGGACTAACCAAGAGACCCAGTACTTC | CASSLLGTNQETQYF
TRBJ2-5 | . | TRBV7-3 | . | TGTGCCAGCAGCTTAACGCAGAAAGAGACCCAGTACTTC | CASSLTQKETQYF
TRBJ1-3 | . | TRBV5-6 | . | TGTGCCAGCAGCTTGGGCTGGACTGGAAACACCATATATTTT | CASSLGWTGNTIYF
TRBJ2-7 | TRBD2 | TRBV7-9 | . | TGTGCCAGCAGTTGGGGACTAGCGGGGTCCTACGAGCAGTACTTC | CASSWGLAGSYEQYF
TRBJ2-2 | TRBD1 | TRBV29-1 | . | TGCAGCGCCGGACAGGTGAACACCGGGGAGCTGTTTTTT | CSAGQVNTGELFF
TRBJ2-6 | . | TRBV2 | many | TGTGCCAGCAGTAAGGACAGCTCTGGGGCCAACGTCCTGACTTTC | CASSKDSSGANVLTF
TRBJ1-2 | . | TRBV7-9 | few | TGTGCCAGCAGCTTAGACCCAGGGGATAGAGGCTACACCTTC | CASSLDPGDRGYTF
TRBJ1-1 | . | TRBV7-9 | once | TGTGCCAGCAGCCGCGGGGCTGGAATCACTGAAGCTTTCTTT | CASSRGAGITEAFF
TRBJ1-4 | . | TRBV5-1 | few | TGCGCCAGCAGCTATGCGGGTATCGAGGAAAAACTGTTTTTT | CASSYAGIEEKLFF
TRBJ2-2 | TRBD1 | TRBV5-1 | . | TGCGCCAGCAGCTATCCGACAGGGCCGGGGGAGCTGTTTTTT | CASSYPTGPGELFF
TRBJ2-7 | TRBD2 | TRBV6-1 | . | TGTGCCAGCAACGAAGCGGGACCGGGCTCCTACGAGCAGTACTTC | CASNEAGPGSYEQYF
TRBJ2-2 | . | TRBV15 | . | TGTGCCAGCAAGAGGGCGGGTTTGCGGAACACCGGGGAGCTGTTTTTT | CASKRAGLRNTGELFF
TRBJ2-5 | TRBD2 | TRBV29-1 | . | TGCAGCGTTGCCAGACCGAGACTAGCGGGAGTCCCCTTGGCCCAGGAGACCCAGTACTTC | CSVARPRLAGVPLAQETQYF
TRBJ1-1 | . | TRBV2 | . | TGTGCCAGCAGACTGGGGGCAGGGCGGGCTTTCTTT | CASRLGAGRAFF
TRBJ2-2 | . | TRBV7-9 | . | TGCGCCAGCAGCGCCGTGGGGGACACCACCGGGGAGCTGTTTTTT | CASSAVGDTTGELFF
TRBJ2-7 | TRBD1 | TRBV9 | few | TGTGCCAGCAGCCAATCCGACAGGGGTGCCTACGAGCAGTACTTC | CASSQSDRGAYEQYF
TRBJ1-5 | . | TRBV15 | . | TGTGCCACCAGTGGCCAGGGAGGGACGGAGGCCTATCAGCCCCAGCATTTT | CATSGQGGTEAYQPQHF
TRBJ1-1 | . | TRBV7-6 | . | TGTGCCTGGAATCGGGGGGGGCATGAAGCTTTCTTT | CAWNRGGHEAFF
TRBJ2-2 | TRBD2 | TRBV7-2 | few | TGTGCCAGCAGGTCGGGACTAGCGGGACCGAACACCGGGGAGCTGTTTTTT | CASRSGLAGPNTGELFF
TRBJ1-5 | TRBD1 | TRBV29-1 | . | TGCAGCACGCGGACAGGGGGTCAGCCCCAGCATTTT | CSTRTGGQPQHF
TRBJ2-5 | . | TRBV10-3 | . | TGTGCCAGCCGAGTGGCAGGCTCGGGGGAGACCCAGTACTTC | CASRVAGSGETQYF
TRBJ1-5 | . | TRBV7-9 | . | TGTGCCAGCAGCCAAGTGGGGGACACACGAGACAATCAGCCCCAGCATTTT | CASSQVGDTRDNQPQHF
TRBJ2-7 | TRBD2 | TRBV24-1 | . | TGTGCCACCAGTGCTCAGGGACTAGCGGGAGGTTACGAGCAGTACTTC | CATSAQGLAGGYEQYF
TRBJ2-7 | TRBD2 | TRBV7-2 | . | TGTGCCAGCAGCCAAGCAGGGGGACTAGCGGGCTCCTACGAGCAGTACTTC | CASSQAGGLAGSYEQYF
TRBJ1-2 | . | TRBV2 | many | TGTGCCAGCAGGCCCACAGGGTGGGCTGGCTACACCTTC | CASRPTGWAGYTF
TRBJ1-5 | TRBD1 | TRBV2 | few | TGTGCCATGTCCGGGACAGGGAAGAACCAGCCCCAGCATTTT | CAMSGTGKNQPQHF
TRBJ2-7 | . | TRBV5-1 | . | TGCGCCAGCAGCTTGGGACAGCTCACCTCCTACGAGCAGTACTTC | CASSLGQLTSYEQYF
TRBJ2-7 | TRBD1 | TRBV7-3 | few | TGTGCCAGCAGCCCGGACAGGGGATCTCACGAGCAGTACTTC | CASSPDRGSHEQYF
TRBJ1-1 | . | TRBV12-3/TRBV12-4 | . | TGTGCCAGCAGTTCGCGGGGGGCGGACACTGAAGCTTTCTTT | CASSSRGADTEAFF
TRBJ1-6 | TRBD1 | TRBV7-8 | many | TGTGCCAGCAGCTTAGTGAGGACAGGGGATAATTCACCCCTCCACTTT | CASSLVRTGDNSPLHF
TRBJ2-7 | . | TRBV7-8 | many | TGTGCCAGCAGCTTAGCGGGAGAGAACGAGCAGTACTTC | CASSLAGENEQYF
TRBJ2-6 | . | TRBV7-2 | . | TGTGCCAGCAGCTTACGGGGCCGCCAAGATGGAGCTTTC | CASSLRGRQDGAF
TRBJ1-2 | . | TRBV24-1 | many | TGTGCCACCAGTGATTTGGGACAGGGCTACACCTTC | CATSDLGQGYTF
TRBJ2-7 | . | TRBV15 | many | TGTGCCACCAGCAAGGACACCTACAACTACGAGCAGTACTTC | CATSKDTYNYEQYF
TRBJ1-4 | TRBD1 | TRBV10-3 | few | TGTGCCATCATGGACAGGGACGTTCAAAAACTGTTTTTT | CAIMDRDVQKLFF
TRBJ2-7 | . | TRBV6-1 | . | TGTGCCAGCAGTGGGACAGCTATCTACGAGCAGTACTTC | CASSGTAIYEQYF
TRBJ1-1 | TRBD1 | TRBV29-1 | . | TGCAGCGTGGACAGGGGGCGGGAGGCTTTCTTT | CSVDRGREAFF
TRBJ2-7 | TRBD2 | TRBV2 | many | TGTGCCAGCAGGTCGACTAGCGGGACCTACGAGCAGTACTTC | CASRSTSGTYEQYF
TRBJ2-5 | . | TRBV7-3 | . | TGTGCCAGCAGCAAGGAGGCGCACGGGGTCGGGGAGACCCAGTACTTC | CASSKEAHGVGETQYF
TRBJ1-6 | . | TRBV25-1 | . | TGTGCCAGCAGTTCCACTTGGTCACCCCTCCACTTT | CASSSTWSPLHF
TRBJ1-3 | . | TRBV29-1 | . | TGCAGCGTTGTTGACAGCTCTGGAAACACCATATATTTT | CSVVDSSGNTIYF